A selection of T cell receptor beta chains follows, all from one sample in a study of shared T cell receptors in the human thymus. The assay was immunoSEQ multiplex PCR, and TCRdb's table has in-frame clones only and misses some. In the table there are hundreds of thousands of clones, more than 70% of which are singletons. The sample was also reused in another study, on human thymus T cells.

Sequences were obtained from thymocytes. Receptor source: a boy under two years old with a congenital heart defect. CDR3s include the opening cysteine and the closing phenylalanine or tryptophan. A D gene is named only where the DNA matches it firmly. Rows give clone size only sometimes, using once, few, many, or a class for an expanded clone.

j_call v_call d_call clone_size cdr3_length cdr3_aa cdr3_nt
TRBJ2-1 TRBV7-9 - - 17 CASSVSPTGSSYNEQFF TGTGCCAGCAGCGTGTCCCCTACAGGGAGCTCCTACAATGAGCAGTTCTTC
TRBJ2-7 TRBV6-5 - few 14 CASSARRPNYEQYF TGTGCCAGCAGTGCAAGGAGGCCTAACTACGAGCAGTACTTC
TRBJ2-2 TRBV28 - - 13 CASCTGGTGELFF TGTGCAAGTTGTACAGGTGGGACCGGGGAGCTGTTTTTT
TRBJ2-1 TRBV27 TRBD2 - 22 CASSLSILAGGREEGIHDEQFF TGTGCCAGCAGTTTATCGATTCTAGCGGGAGGGCGGGAAGAAGGCATACACGATGAGCAGTTCTTC
TRBJ2-1 TRBV25-1 - - 14 CASSECCWHNEQFF TGTGCCAGCAGTGAATGCTGTTGGCACAATGAGCAGTTCTTC
TRBJ2-7 TRBV2 - - 16 CASTYDNFNLSYEQYF TGTGCCAGCACCTACGACAACTTCAACCTATCCTACGAGCAGTACTTC
TRBJ1-1 TRBV9 TRBD1 - 15 CASSEGQGARTEAFF TGTGCCAGCAGCGAGGGACAGGGGGCGCGGACTGAAGCTTTCTTT
TRBJ2-1 TRBV7-7 TRBD2 - 18 CASSLAAGGPSSYNEQFF TGTGCTAGCAGCTTAGCAGCGGGGGGACCGAGCTCCTACAATGAGCAGTTCTTC
TRBJ2-3 TRBV11-2 TRBD2 - 17 CASSLVGGEASTDTQYF TGTGCCAGCAGCTTAGTCGGGGGGGAGGCTAGCACAGATACGCAGTATTTT
TRBJ1-2 TRBV6-6 TRBD1 - 14 CASIHLQGAYGYTF TGTGCCAGCATTCACCTACAGGGGGCCTATGGCTACACCTTC
TRBJ2-3 TRBV5-1 - - 14 CASSFPDGADTQYF TGCGCCAGCAGCTTCCCGGACGGGGCAGATACGCAGTATTTT
TRBJ2-5 TRBV15 - - 10 CATRGETQYF TGTGCCACCAGGGGCGAGACCCAGTACTTC
TRBJ1-4 TRBV5-5 TRBD1 few 14 CASSPGQGAEKLFF TGTGCCAGCAGCCCTGGGCAGGGGGCTGAAAAACTGTTTTTT
TRBJ2-1 TRBV14 - once 19 CASSQERGRDSNTYNEQFF TGTGCCAGCAGCCAAGAAAGGGGACGGGACTCCAACACCTACAATGAGCAGTTCTTC
TRBJ2-5 TRBV28 - once 19 CASSLKDKGGQSLQETQYF TGTGCCAGCAGTTTAAAAGATAAGGGGGGACAGAGCCTCCAAGAGACCCAGTACTTC
TRBJ1-2 TRBV7-9 TRBD1 - 15 CASSASRGQTYGYTF TGTGCCAGCAGCGCTAGCAGGGGACAGACCTATGGCTACACCTTC
TRBJ2-1 TRBV4-1 - - 16 CASSQEGGDGVHEQFF TGCGCCAGCAGCCAAGAGGGGGGTGACGGGGTCCATGAGCAGTTCTTC
TRBJ2-3 TRBV27 TRBD2 - 16 CASSTLLAGGPYTQYF TGTGCCAGCAGTACCCTTCTAGCGGGGGGGCCATATACGCAGTATTTT
TRBJ1-2 TRBV29-1 - few 12 CSVESLVYGYTF TGCAGCGTTGAAAGCCTCGTGTATGGCTACACCTTC
TRBJ2-5 TRBV11-3 - once 13 CASSPSGRETQYF TGTGCCAGCAGCCCCAGCGGCCGGGAGACCCAGTACTTC
TRBJ1-5 TRBV30 TRBD1 - 17 CAWSASSGTVSNQPQHF TGTGCCTGGAGTGCATCGTCCGGGACAGTAAGCAATCAGCCCCAGCATTTT